This record covers a single T cell receptor beta chain. Its antigen is as yet unknown. CDR3 length equals 14 residues. V was trimmed by 1 base and J by 7 bases, leaving 14 bases between them. Looked up from germline, CDR1 is SGHDN and CDR2 is FVKESK. This sample is drawn from a study of cytomegalovirus exposure and HLA in healthy donors. The PCR employed 60 Vbeta primers together with 13 Jbeta primers. Sequencing was performed with immunoSEQ multiplex PCR; in TCRdb, only in-frame clones are kept and a portion is missing. The data contain about 140,000 clones, around 82% of them seen just once; the ten biggest clones take up 2% to 2.5%. Overall study results and limits: The Asian-associated ancestry cluster reportedly had fewer N-insertions than the 666-donor mean in a later analysis. A later analysis appeared to link common viral pathogens to several of the most significant clusters. Specific recognition of CMV antigens was confirmed in vitro for a few chains (all CMV-associated).

V and J are TRBV14 and TRBJ2-7; weak D call: TRBD1 (6 bases). This clonotype was sampled from a man in his fifties in good health and CMV-seronegative. Sequenced input: PBMCs. The CDR3 protein is CASSQGAGVREQYF. As DNA, the CDR3 is TGTGCCAGCAGCCAAGGGGCAGGGGTAAGGGAGCAGTACTTC.